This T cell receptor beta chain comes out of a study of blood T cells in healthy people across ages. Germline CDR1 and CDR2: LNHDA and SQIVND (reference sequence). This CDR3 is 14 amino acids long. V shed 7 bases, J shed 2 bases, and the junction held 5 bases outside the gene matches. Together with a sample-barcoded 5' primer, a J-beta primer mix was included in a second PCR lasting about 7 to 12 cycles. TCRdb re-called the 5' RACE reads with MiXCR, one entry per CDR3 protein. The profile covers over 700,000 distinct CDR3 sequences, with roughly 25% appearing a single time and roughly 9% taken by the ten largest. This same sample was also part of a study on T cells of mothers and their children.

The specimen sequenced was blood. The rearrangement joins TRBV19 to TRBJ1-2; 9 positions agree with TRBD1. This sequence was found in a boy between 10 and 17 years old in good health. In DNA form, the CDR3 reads TGTGCCAGTACGTGGACAGGGGACAACTATGGCTACACCTTC. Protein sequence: CASTWTGDNYGYTF.